What follows are 26 T cell receptor beta chains derived from one specimen sequenced in a study of long-term antiretroviral therapy in people with HIV. Run at survey level, the immunoSEQ assay was version v3.0. The method was immunoSEQ multiplex PCR; TCRdb's version includes in-frame clones alone and lacks a portion of them. The sample yields around 25,000 clones, around 95% seen once. The sample was unsorted PBMCs, taken about 4.7 years after starting antiretroviral therapy. The receptors originated from a woman in her forties or fifties with HIV.

The chain links TRBV10-3 to TRBJ2-7; 7 nucleotides agree with TRBD2. This CDR3 comprises 14 residues. CDR1 is ENHRY and CDR2 is SYGVKD in the germline V gene. The junction had 4 bases not matched to a gene; V was cut back by 3 bases and J by 2 bases. CDR3 in DNA: TGTGCCATCAGTGACGGACGGGAGGCCTACGAGCAGTACTTC. This encodes CAISDGREAYEQYF.

This sequence joins TRBV7-2 and TRBJ2-5; the D gene is possibly TRBD2 (5 bases). Between the trimmed V and J ends, which lost 2 bases and 5 bases, there was a span of 12 bases. Germline V CDR1 and CDR2: SGHTA, FQGNSA. CDR3 size: 14 residues. The CDR3 region has the DNA TGTGCCAGCAGCTTAACTAGAGGTCCGGAGACCCAGTACTTC. Protein sequence: CASSLTRGPETQYF.

The V call is TRBV11-2, the J call TRBJ2-7; no clear D. The CDR3 has 13 amino acids. Germline CDR1 SGHAT, CDR2 FQNNGV. Trimming pared 0 bases from V and 3 bases from J, leaving 6 bases between. CDR3 coding DNA: TGTGCCAGCAGCTTAGAGTCCGTCTACGAGCAGTACTTC. This sequence encodes CASSLESVYEQYF.

This chain connects TRBV18 to TRBJ1-1; tentatively, D is TRBD1 (5 bases). Germline-derived CDR1 and CDR2 are KGHSH and LQKENI. V dropped 6 bases and J dropped 1 base, with 15 bases sitting between them. This CDR3 is built from 15 residues. In DNA form, the CDR3 reads TGTGCCAGCTCTGGGCGAGGGGCGGGGAACACTGAAGCTTTCTTT. Translating it yields CASSGRGAGNTEAFF. The variable domain in full, with the rest retrieved from reference TRBV18 and TRBJ1-1, is NAGVMQNPRHLVRRRGQEARLRCSPMKGHSHVYWYRQLPEEGLKFMVYLQKENIIDESGMPKERFSAEFPKEGPSILRIQQVVRGDSAAYFCASSGRGAGNTEAFFGQGTRLTVV.

The J gene is TRBJ2-1, the V gene TRBV15; TRBD2 aligns across 8 bases. Germline-derived CDR1 and CDR2 are LNHNV and YYDKDF (reference sequence). The CDR3 totals 14 residues. V gave up 6 bases and J gave up 3 bases; unmatched junction bases: 4. The CDR3 reads CATRGLAGYNEQFF. The CDR3 DNA follows: TGTGCCACCAGAGGGCTAGCGGGCTACAATGAGCAGTTCTTC. Full variable domain (rest looked up from reference TRBV15 and TRBJ2-1): DAMVIQNPRYQVTQFGKPVTLSCSQTLNHNVMYWYQQKSSQAPKLLFHYYDKDFNNEADTPDNFQSRRPNTSFCFLDIRSPGLGDTAMYLCATRGLAGYNEQFFGPGTRLTVL.

The chain employs TRBV28 and TRBJ1-5, with 7 bases that match TRBD1. The germline CDR1 and CDR2 sequences are MDHEN and SYDVKM. Germline trimming cut 3 bases from V and 3 bases from J; bases unmatched to any gene: 5. CDR3 size: 15 residues. As DNA, the CDR3 is TGTGCCAGCAGTTTCCTAGGACAGGACAATCAGCCCCAGCATTTT. Its translation is CASSFLGQDNQPQHF. The entire variable domain, with the rest obtained from reference TRBV28 and TRBJ1-5, is as follows: DVKVTQSSRYLVKRTGEKVFLECVQDMDHENMFWYRQDPGLGLRLIYFSYDVKMKEKGDIPEGYSVSREKKERFSLILESASTNQTSMYLCASSFLGQDNQPQHFGDGTRLSIL.

This rearrangement joins TRBV7-8 to TRBJ1-5, with D hard to call. The V end was cut by 2 bases, the J end by 11 bases, with 16 bases between. CDR3 size: 14 residues. The V gene's germline CDR1 is SGHVS and CDR2 FQNEAQ. Here the CDR3 reads CASSLRALQSAQHF. Here the CDR3 DNA reads TGTGCCAGCAGCTTAAGAGCCCTTCAATCAGCCCAGCATTTT.

The chain is built from TRBV27 and TRBJ1-1; D is uncertain. With 7 bases removed from V and 2 bases from J, the gap between germline ends came to 14 bases. Per germline, CDR1 MNHEY and CDR2 SMNVEV (reference sequence). This CDR3 comprises 14 residues. The CDR3 region is CASKSGNANTEAFF. The CDR3 nucleotides are TGTGCCAGCAAGTCGGGGAACGCTAACACTGAAGCTTTCTTT.

The V call is TRBV7-8, the J call TRBJ2-1; 8 bases are shared with TRBD1. V gave up 3 bases and J gave up 0 bases; unmatched junction bases: 4. The CDR3 has 16 residues. Germline CDR1 and CDR2: SGHVS and FQNEAQ. CDR3 in amino acids: CASSFTGTGSYNEQFF. CDR3 DNA sequence: TGTGCCAGCAGCTTTACCGGGACAGGCTCCTACAATGAGCAGTTCTTC.

V and J are TRBV5-1 and TRBJ2-7; TRBD2 aligns across 7 bases. The V gene end was trimmed by 8 bases and the J gene end by 6 bases; junction bases not matched to a gene: 11. The CDR3 consists of 13 residues. Germline values: CDR1 SGHRS, CDR2 YFSETQ. This CDR3 is CASRGVPNLEQYF. CDR3 nucleotide sequence: TGCGCCAGTCGGGGGGTACCAAACCTCGAGCAGTACTTC.

V gene TRBV5-8 combines with J gene TRBJ1-1, with D perhaps TRBD1 (5 bases). The CDR3 extends over 16 amino acids. Germline V lookup: CDR1 SGHTS, CDR2 YDEGEE. Trimming shortened V by 4 bases and J by 0 bases, and 16 bases separated the two germline ends. CDR3 sequence: CASSPAPGNMNTEAFF. The CDR3 DNA reads as TGTGCCAGCAGCCCCGCCCCAGGGAACATGAACACTGAAGCTTTCTTT. The full variable domain, rest sourced from reference TRBV5-8 and TRBJ1-1, is EAGVTQSPTHLIKTRGQQATLRCSPISGHTSVYWYQQALGLGLQFLLWYDEGEERNRGNFPPRFSGRQFPNYSSELNVNALELEDSALYLCASSPAPGNMNTEAFFGQGTRLTVV.

J is TRBJ2-1 and V is TRBV11-2; tentative D call: TRBD1 (5 bases). From germline, CDR1 is SGHAT and CDR2 FQNNGV. Deletions cut 1 base from V and 7 bases from J, with 5 bases between. This CDR3 is built from 12 residues. In DNA, the CDR3 is TGTGCCAGCAGCTTAGCAGGGAATGAGCAGTTCTTC. As protein: CASSLAGNEQFF.

The DNA for the CDR3 is TGTGCCAGCTCACCCGCGGCAGCCGGGGGGACCGGGGAGCTGTTTTTT. Translated, it gives CASSPAAAGGTGELFF. The rearrangement links TRBV18 to TRBJ2-2, with 7 bases lining up with TRBD2. The CDR3 runs to 16 residues. V was pared by 3 bases and J by 5 bases, with 9 bases of the junction left unmatched. Germline CDR1 KGHSH, CDR2 LQKENI. The full variable domain, its missing parts supplied by reference TRBV18 and TRBJ2-2, is NAGVMQNPRHLVRRRGQEARLRCSPMKGHSHVYWYRQLPEEGLKFMVYLQKENIIDESGMPKERFSAEFPKEGPSILRIQQVVRGDSAAYFCASSPAAAGGTGELFFGEGSRLTVL.

The chain joins TRBV5-1 to TRBJ2-1; D uncertain. The CDR3 is 14 amino acids. The germline V gene encodes CDR1 SGHRS and CDR2 YFSETQ. The V and J ends lost 0 bases and 8 bases respectively, with 12 bases between them. The CDR3 reads CASSLGRSLDEQFF. In DNA, the CDR3 is TGCGCCAGCAGCTTGGGCCGATCCCTAGATGAGCAGTTCTTC.

V and J are TRBV7-9 and TRBJ2-1; D remains ambiguous. Germline V gene sequence: CDR1 SEHNR, CDR2 FQNEAQ (reference sequence). V gave up 2 bases and J gave up 3 bases, with 11 bases separating them. The CDR3 sequence is 15 residues long. CDR3 protein: CASSLINYGYNEQFF. In DNA form, the CDR3 reads TGTGCCAGCAGCTTAATCAATTATGGCTACAATGAGCAGTTCTTC. The full variable domain, its missing parts supplied by reference TRBV7-9 and TRBJ2-1, is DTGVSQNPRHKITKRGQNVTFRCDPISEHNRLYWYRQTLGQGPEFLTYFQNEAQLEKSRLLSDRFSAERPKGSFSTLEIQRTEQGDSAMYLCASSLINYGYNEQFFGPGTRLTVL.

The chain employs TRBV5-4 and TRBJ2-7; 12 bases map to TRBD1. This CDR3 spans 15 amino acids. Germline CDR1 reads SGHNT; CDR2 reads YYREEE (reference sequence). Trimming removed 0 bases from V and 6 bases from J; junction bases left unmatched: 4. As DNA, the CDR3 is TGTGCCAGCAGCTTGGGAGGGACAGGGGGCGCCGAGCAGTACTTC. It yields the protein CASSLGGTGGAEQYF. The complete variable domain, with remaining parts taken from reference TRBV5-4 and TRBJ2-7, reads ETGVTQSPTHLIKTRGQQVTLRCSSQSGHNTVSWYQQALGQGPQFIFQYYREEENGRGNFPPRFSGLQFPNYSSELNVNALELDDSALYLCASSLGGTGGAEQYFGPGTRLTVT.

This clone has only one observation. V is TRBV5-6 and J is TRBJ2-3; TRBD2 aligns across 10 bases. CDR1 SGHDT and CDR2 YYEEEE come from the germline V gene. The length of the CDR3 is 14 residues. Unmatched junction bases numbered 7, after V lost 7 bases and J lost 5 bases. The CDR3 nucleotides are TGTGCCAGCGTCGGGACTAGCGATTTAGATACGCAGTATTTT. Its protein product is CASVGTSDLDTQYF.

The chain employs TRBV19 and TRBJ1-3; D gene uncertain. There are 15 residues in the CDR3. The germline V gene has CDR1 LNHDA and CDR2 SQIVND (reference sequence). The V end was cut by 7 bases, the J end by 0 bases, with 13 bases between. CDR3: CASTPTVVSGNTIYF. For the CDR3, the DNA is TGTGCCAGTACCCCGACTGTCGTCTCTGGAAACACCATATATTTT.

The V and J genes are TRBV27 and TRBJ2-2; 7 positions match TRBD2. Germline V gene data show CDR1 as MNHEY and CDR2 as SMNVEV (reference sequence). This CDR3 is 16 amino acids long. J lost 5 bases, V lost 1 base, and 7 bases had no gene match. For the CDR3, the DNA is TGTGCCAGCAGTTTATGGGCGGGAGTAGGTACCGGGGAGCTGTTTTTT. Protein sequence: CASSLWAGVGTGELFF.

The rearrangement uses TRBV7-8 and TRBJ2-5; no firm D call. Trimming shortened V by 4 bases and J by 7 bases, and 16 bases separated the two germline ends. The germline gives CDR1 SGHVS, CDR2 FQNEAQ. This CDR3 contains 14 residues. In DNA form, the CDR3 reads TGTGCCAGCAGCTCCGGAATCCCGGCGAGGACCCAGTACTTC. This encodes CASSSGIPARTQYF.

The V and J genes are TRBV5-1 and TRBJ1-1, with D possibly being TRBD1 (6 bases). Germline V gene data show CDR1 as SGHRS and CDR2 as YFSETQ. The CDR3 spans 15 residues. V was trimmed by 0 bases and J by 1 base, leaving 10 bases between them. The CDR3 coding sequence is TGCGCCAGCAGCTTGGTCGGGGGCGAGAACACTGAAGCTTTCTTT. Protein product: CASSLVGGENTEAFF. Full variable domain (missing parts from reference TRBV5-1 and TRBJ1-1): KAGVTQTPRYLIKTRGQQVTLSCSPISGHRSVSWYQQTPGQGLQFLFEYFSETQRNKGNFPGRFSGRQFSNSRSEMNVSTLELGDSALYLCASSLVGGENTEAFFGQGTRLTVV.

The count of this clone is one. The chain is built from TRBV4-3 and TRBJ2-7; D call uncertain. Germline V CDR1 and CDR2: LGHNA, YSLEER. The CDR3 consists of 14 residues. V gave up 0 bases and J gave up 6 bases, with 12 bases separating them. CDR3 DNA sequence: TGCGCCAGCAGCCAAGACGCCGAGGTGGGCGAGCAGTACTTC. Encoded protein: CASSQDAEVGEQYF.

By proportion, this clone is medium-sized (0.01 to 0.1%). J is TRBJ2-3 and V is TRBV19; D gene ambiguous. V dropped 3 bases and J dropped 0 bases, with 7 bases sitting between them. The CDR3 has 14 amino acids. CDR1 is LNHDA, CDR2 SQIVND, per germline (reference sequence). The CDR3 nucleotides read TGTGCCAGTAGTATGGTTCCTAGCACAGATACGCAGTATTTT. Its translation is CASSMVPSTDTQYF.

Concerning this clone itself: The same CDR3 can be traced to other DNA sequences in this sample. This chain links TRBV2 with TRBJ2-5; D gene uncertain. This CDR3 contains 11 residues. Germline CDR1 SNHLY, CDR2 FYNNEI. Trimming pared 4 bases from V and 4 bases from J, leaving 4 bases between. The CDR3 region is CASSALETQYF. For the CDR3, the DNA is TGTGCCAGCAGTGCGCTAGAGACCCAGTACTTC. The whole variable domain, filled in from reference TRBV2 and TRBJ2-5, reads EPEVTQTPSHQVTQMGQEVILRCVPISNHLYFYWYRQILGQKVEFLVSFYNNEISEKSEIFDDQFSVERPDGSNFTLKIRSTKLEDSAMYFCASSALETQYFGPGTRLLVL.

The V and J genes are TRBV5-4 and TRBJ2-5; D is uncertain. Trimming pared 2 bases from V and 4 bases from J, leaving 15 bases between. The CDR3 totals 15 residues. Germline loops: CDR1 SGHNT, CDR2 YYREEE (reference sequence). In DNA, the CDR3 is TGTGCCAGCAGCTTATTTTATGGGTTGGGAGAGACCCAGTACTTC. Translation: CASSLFYGLGETQYF.

This sequence joins TRBV20-1 and TRBJ1-2; unclear D gene. Germline CDR1 is DFQATT and CDR2 is SNEGSKA (reference sequence). This CDR3 has 11 amino acids. Trimming took 5 bases from V and 8 from J, leaving 12 bases between them. CDR3 loop: CSARTSWGYTF. DNA of the CDR3: TGCAGTGCTCGGACGTCATGGGGCTACACCTTC.